This T cell receptor (beta chain) is from a study of vaccination effects on CD4 cells after COVID-19. Study-wide results and caveats: The study found that post-vaccine spike-reactive clones in convalescents were mainly new vaccine-induced clones. After vaccination, at late timepoints, clones induced by infection and by vaccine contracted markedly.

Germline V gives CDR1 MGHDK, CDR2 SYGVNS. The CDR3 has 17 amino acids. The V gene lost 2 bases and the J gene lost 4 bases, with 20 bases spanning the gap. As for this clone: Its specificity is not known.

Subsequent to a culture period of roughly 11 days, CD4+ T cells were isolated. The individual was infected with SARS-CoV-2 between March and December 2020, as confirmed by PCR. Each participant received a vaccine that was either BNT162b2 or mRNA-1273, given as two doses. Sequenced by immunoSEQ multiplex PCR; TCRdb stores in-frame clones only, minus some. The table has tens of thousands of clones, 76% seen once. Specimen: CD4+ T cells from PBMCs cultured without peptide, collected after COVID-19 vaccination. The chain links TRBV25-1 to TRBJ1-2; D might be TRBD1 (6 bases). This receptor was taken from a human donor who had a prior SARS-CoV-2 infection. CDR3: CASSESGGAGEAYGYTF. CDR3 bases: TGTGCCAGCAGTGAAAGTGGGGGGGCAGGGGAGGCCTATGGCTACACCTTC.